This entry lists 30 T cell receptor beta chains sequenced from one sample in a study of blood T cell repertoires in COVID-19. Sequencing used immunoSEQ multiplex PCR; TCRdb keeps in-frame clones, though not all of them. The profile shows a few hundred thousand clones, around 90% of them singletons. Sequencing used PBMCs or T cells enriched from blood (not recorded which). The receptors stem from a woman aged 25 to 39 who had recovered from COVID-19.

The gene calls are TRBV4-2 and TRBJ2-7; 8 bases map to TRBD1. The germline CDR1 and CDR2 sequences are LGHNA and YNFKEQ. V lost 2 bases, J lost 3 bases, and 6 bases stayed unmatched. The CDR3 length is 15 residues. As DNA, the CDR3 is TGTGCCAGCAGCCAAACAAACGGACAGGGCTACGAGCAGTACTTC. It translates to CASSQTNGQGYEQYF.

Only a few counts were recorded for this clone. The chain joins TRBV28 to TRBJ1-1; 12 bases fit TRBD1. CDR1 is MDHEN and CDR2 is SYDVKM in the germline V gene. The CDR3 length is 16 residues. V shed 10 bases, J shed 1 base, and the junction held 10 bases outside the gene matches. CDR3: CATHRDRGRGNTEAFF. Here the CDR3 DNA reads TGTGCCACCCACCGGGACAGGGGGCGGGGGAACACTGAAGCTTTCTTT.

The V and J genes are TRBV4-3 and TRBJ2-1; 7 bases line up with TRBD1. In germline, CDR1 is LGHNA, CDR2 YSLEER. With V trimmed by 3 bases and J by 5 bases, 4 bases remained unmatched. The CDR3 sequence is 14 residues long. In nucleotides, the CDR3 is TGCGCCAGCAGCCATGAGGACAGGAACAATGAGCAGTTCTTC. It translates to CASSHEDRNNEQFF.

This rearrangement joins TRBV6-5 to TRBJ1-1, with 11 bases lining up with TRBD1. The CDR3 sequence is 15 residues long. The V segment lost 3 bases and the J segment 3 bases; nucleotides outside the gene matches: 3. Germline V CDR1 and CDR2: MNHEY, SVGAGI. The CDR3 reads CASSYMGQGDTEAFF. The CDR3 nucleotides read TGTGCCAGCAGTTATATGGGACAGGGGGACACTGAAGCTTTCTTT.

The chain employs TRBV28 and TRBJ2-1, with D possibly matching TRBD2 (6 bases). Trimming left V 9 bases short and J 2 bases short, with 14 bases between. The germline gives CDR1 MDHEN, CDR2 SYDVKM. The CDR3 length is 14 residues. The CDR3 reads CASNLGGAYNEQFF. In DNA, the CDR3 is TGTGCCAGTAACCTGGGAGGTGCCTACAATGAGCAGTTCTTC.

The chain couples TRBV6-5 to TRBJ2-5, with D tentatively TRBD1 (5 bases). Germline assignment: CDR1 MNHEY and CDR2 SVGAGI. The CDR3 consists of 11 residues. V was trimmed by 6 bases and J by 7 bases, leaving 9 bases between them. CDR3 sequence (DNA): TGTGCCAGCAGGGGGCTCCGGACCCAGTACTTC. It yields the protein CASRGLRTQYF.

V and J are TRBV5-6 and TRBJ1-6; the D gene is possibly TRBD1 (6 bases). The ends were cut back, 5 bases at V and 4 bases at J, with 7 bases in the middle. The length of the CDR3 is 13 residues. The germline V gene has CDR1 SGHDT and CDR2 YYEEEE. The CDR3 sequence: CASRGGYNSPLHF. DNA for the CDR3: TGTGCCAGCAGAGGGGGTTATAATTCACCCCTCCACTTT.

The V call is TRBV28, the J call TRBJ1-2, with a weak D call TRBD1 (6 bases). The germline V gene has CDR1 MDHEN and CDR2 SYDVKM. Trimming removed 7 bases from V and 8 bases from J, with 26 bases in between. CDR3 length: 16 residues. CDR3 nucleotides: TGTGCCAGCAACCCTTTTGGCGGCAGGGGATTCGGCGGCTACACCTTC. It yields the protein CASNPFGGRGFGGYTF.

This clone was seen a few times. The chain carries TRBV7-9 and TRBJ2-3; 9 bases are shared with TRBD2. J was trimmed by 5 bases and V by 0 bases; bases with no gene match: 12. CDR1 is SEHNR, CDR2 FQNEAQ, per germline (reference sequence). The CDR3 contains 18 residues. CDR3 sequence reads: CASSLALGGGRAQDTQYF. CDR3 nucleotide sequence: TGTGCCAGCAGCTTAGCTTTAGGGGGCGGGAGGGCCCAAGATACGCAGTATTTT.

This clone has a single count. The chain is built from TRBV7-9 and TRBJ1-1; D may be TRBD1 (6 bases). The CDR3 has 16 amino acids. From germline, CDR1 is SEHNR and CDR2 FQNEAQ (reference sequence). The V gene lost 2 bases and the J gene lost 4 bases, with 17 bases spanning the gap. The CDR3 loop is CASSLFPSSRGTEAFF. CDR3 sequence (DNA): TGTGCCAGCAGCTTATTCCCATCCAGCAGGGGCACTGAAGCTTTCTTT.

The rearrangement joins TRBV28 to TRBJ1-1; D is unresolved. V lost 2 bases, J lost 0 bases, and 16 bases lay in between. The CDR3 is 17 residues long. Germline values: CDR1 MDHEN, CDR2 SYDVKM. The CDR3 loop reads CASSLGVLGSMNTEAFF. CDR3 sequence (DNA): TGTGCCAGCAGTTTAGGGGTTCTGGGGAGCATGAACACTGAAGCTTTCTTT.

This chain uses TRBV5-1 with TRBJ2-3; 7 bases map to TRBD2. Germline CDR1 and CDR2: SGHRS and YFSETQ. This CDR3 spans 17 amino acids. Trimming took 2 bases from V and 3 from J; bases not matched to a gene: 12. The CDR3 region is CASSLHVGEGPTDTQYF. As DNA, the CDR3 is TGCGCCAGCAGCTTACACGTCGGGGAGGGCCCTACAGATACGCAGTATTTT.

The chain is built from TRBV6-2 or TRBV6-3 and TRBJ1-2; D remains ambiguous. CDR1 MNHEY and CDR2 SVGEGT come from the germline V gene. The ends were cut back, 6 bases at V and 0 bases at J, with 14 bases in the middle. This CDR3 region has 15 residues. The CDR3 nucleotides are TGTGCCAGCAGCCTGGTGGGGAGGTCTAACTATGGCTACACCTTC. Encoded protein: CASSLVGRSNYGYTF.

The chain combines TRBV19 with TRBJ1-6, with 7 bases matching TRBD1. Germline values: CDR1 LNHDA, CDR2 SQIVND (reference sequence). There are 16 residues in the CDR3. Germline trimming cut 6 bases from V and 7 bases from J; bases unmatched to any gene: 12. The CDR3 spells CASSGSTGTANSPLHF. Here the CDR3 DNA reads TGTGCCAGTAGCGGTTCGACCGGGACAGCAAATTCACCCCTCCACTTT.

The chain couples TRBV7-3 to TRBJ1-6; 7 positions match TRBD1. The CDR3 sequence is 15 residues long. The V and J ends lost 3 bases and 6 bases, in that order; junction bases with no gene match: 5. Germline CDR1 reads SGHTA; CDR2 reads FQGTGA. CDR3: CASSLFGQANSPLHF. The CDR3 nucleotides are TGTGCCAGCAGCTTGTTCGGACAGGCTAATTCACCCCTCCACTTT.

The chain recombines TRBV28 with TRBJ1-4; no clear D. Germline CDR1 is MDHEN and CDR2 is SYDVKM. The CDR3 has 13 amino acids. V lost 3 bases, J lost 5 bases, and 7 bases lay in between. The CDR3 DNA sequence: TGTGCCAGCAGTTTGAGGGCAAATGAAAAACTGTTTTTT. It translates to CASSLRANEKLFF.

V and J are TRBV10-3 and TRBJ1-6; TRBD1 matches 8 bases. The CDR3 has 15 residues. In germline, CDR1 is ENHRY, CDR2 SYGVKD. V was pared by 2 bases and J by 9 bases, with 6 bases of the junction left unmatched. The CDR3, as DNA: TGTGCCATCAGTGAGGGACAGGGAAGAGGTTCACCCCTCCACTTT. Translated: CAISEGQGRGSPLHF.

CDR3 sequence reads: CASSSPSSYNSPLHF. CDR3 in DNA: TGTGCCAGCAGCTCCCCGAGCTCCTATAATTCACCCCTCCACTTT. The genes are TRBV27 and TRBJ1-6; D gene uncertain. Germline V gives CDR1 MNHEY, CDR2 SMNVEV (reference sequence). With 6 bases removed from V and 0 bases from J, the gap between germline ends came to 9 bases. CDR3 length equals 15 residues.

The V and J genes are TRBV28 and TRBJ2-7, with 9 bases identical to TRBD2. Germline V CDR1 and CDR2: MDHEN, SYDVKM. This CDR3 comprises 15 residues. The trim removed 3 bases at V and 1 base at J, leaving 4 bases unmatched. For the CDR3, the DNA is TGTGCCAGCAGTTTCCCAGCGGGAGGTTCCTACGAGCAGTACTTC. Translation: CASSFPAGGSYEQYF.

The V gene is TRBV24-1, the J gene TRBJ2-1; 10 bases align to TRBD2. CDR3 size: 20 residues. The V and J ends lost 0 bases and 4 bases, in that order; junction bases with no gene match: 14. Germline lookup yields CDR1 KGHDR and CDR2 SFDVKD. CDR3 sequence: CATSDLRLTPGTSDYNEQFF. CDR3 bases: TGTGCCACCAGTGATTTGCGACTCACTCCCGGGACTAGCGATTACAATGAGCAGTTCTTC.

This clone was picked up one time. CDR3 loop: CASSPGLAGPRGTDTQYF. As DNA, the CDR3 is TGTGCCAGCAGCCCAGGACTAGCGGGACCTCGGGGGACAGATACGCAGTATTTT. The chain links TRBV5-4 to TRBJ2-3; 12 positions agree with TRBD2. This CDR3 contains 18 residues. V dropped 4 bases and J dropped 3; count of bases not matched to a gene: 12. CDR1 is SGHNT, CDR2 YYREEE, per germline (reference sequence).

This rearrangement joins TRBV2 to TRBJ2-7; 9 bases are a match to TRBD1. The V gene's germline CDR1 is SNHLY and CDR2 FYNNEI. The trim removed 11 bases at V and 2 bases at J, leaving 4 bases unmatched. The CDR3 consists of 12 residues. CDR3 in amino acids: CAGGDRAYEQYF. Written as DNA, the CDR3 is TGTGCCGGAGGGGACAGGGCCTACGAGCAGTACTTC.

Here the CDR3 DNA reads TGTGCCAGCAGTTTTAACAGGGTTTATGGCTACACCTTC. It yields the protein CASSFNRVYGYTF. This sequence joins TRBV27 and TRBJ1-2; D might be TRBD1 (6 bases). The length of the CDR3 is 13 residues. Germline-derived CDR1 and CDR2 are MNHEY and SMNVEV (reference sequence). The V gene lost 3 bases and the J gene lost 5 bases, with 10 bases spanning the gap.

The rearrangement joins TRBV24-1 to TRBJ2-1, with D perhaps matching TRBD1 (6 bases). This CDR3 region has 13 residues. The V end lost 9 bases, the J end lost 4 bases, and 12 bases lay between the germline ends. Germline V gene lookup returns CDR1 KGHDR and CDR2 SFDVKD. In nucleotides, the CDR3 is TGTGCCACCTCAGAGGACAGTTACAATGAGCAGTTCTTC. It encodes CATSEDSYNEQFF.

The chain uses TRBV9 and TRBJ1-2; perhaps TRBD1 as D (5 bases). CDR1 SGDLS and CDR2 YYNGEE come from the germline V gene. The germline V and J ends were trimmed by 5 bases and 7 bases, with 15 bases remaining between them. This CDR3 has 13 residues. CDR3 sequence (DNA): TGTGCCAGCAGAGGAGGGGCAGTTCGTGGCTACACCTTC. Translation: CASRGGAVRGYTF.

The J gene is TRBJ1-2, the V gene TRBV7-2; a weak D match, TRBD1 (5 bases). Trimming removed 5 bases from V and 2 bases from J, with 15 bases in between. The V gene's germline CDR1 is SGHTA and CDR2 FQGNSA. This CDR3 spans 15 amino acids. CDR3 loop: CASSQTVPRNYGYTF. As DNA, the CDR3 is TGTGCCAGCAGCCAGACAGTTCCAAGGAACTATGGCTACACCTTC.

This chain joins TRBV18 and TRBJ2-7; TRBD2 is a possible D gene (6 bases). V lost 1 base and J lost 1, with 14 bases in between. The CDR3 has 16 amino acids. Germline CDR1 reads KGHSH; CDR2 reads LQKENI. As DNA, the CDR3 is TGTGCCAGCTCACCACTGGCGGGACCCGTTTCCTACGAGCAGTACTTC. This gives the protein CASSPLAGPVSYEQYF.

CDR3: CASSASPQETQYF. The CDR3 DNA reads TGCGCCAGCAGCGCGAGCCCCCAAGAGACCCAGTACTTC. The chain joins TRBV5-1 to TRBJ2-5; D gene unclear. Germline V gene data show CDR1 as SGHRS and CDR2 as YFSETQ. This CDR3 contains 13 residues. Trimming stripped 4 bases from V and 1 base from J, with 8 bases between.

A single count supports this clone. The J gene is TRBJ1-1, the V gene TRBV29-1, with TRBD1 as a possible D gene (5 bases). V lost 6 bases and J 10 bases, leaving 12 bases between the germline ends. This CDR3 comprises 10 residues. CDR1 and CDR2 from the germline V gene are SQVTM and ANQGSEA. The CDR3 DNA is TGCAGCGTCCCAGGCAGGGTAGCTTTCTTT. Protein: CSVPGRVAFF.

This chain joins TRBV5-1 and TRBJ1-4; TRBD1 agrees at 8 bases. The V segment lost 7 bases and the J segment 8 bases; nucleotides outside the gene matches: 16. Germline assignment: CDR1 SGHRS and CDR2 YFSETQ. The CDR3 is made up of 16 amino acids. The CDR3 here is CASCTGGTGSEEKLFF. DNA for the CDR3: TGCGCCAGCTGTACAGGGGGGACGGGCTCGGAGGAAAAACTGTTTTTT.